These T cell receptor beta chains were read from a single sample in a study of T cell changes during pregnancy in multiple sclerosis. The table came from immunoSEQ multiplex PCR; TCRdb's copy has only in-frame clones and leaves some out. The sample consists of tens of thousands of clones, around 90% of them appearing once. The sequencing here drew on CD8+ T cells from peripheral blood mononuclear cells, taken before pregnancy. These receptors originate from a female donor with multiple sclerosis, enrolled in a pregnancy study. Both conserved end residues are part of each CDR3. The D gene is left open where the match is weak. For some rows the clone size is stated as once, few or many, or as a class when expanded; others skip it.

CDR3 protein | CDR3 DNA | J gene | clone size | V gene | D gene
CASSVFGAGYGYTF | TGTGCCAGCAGCGTGTTTGGGGCTGGCTATGGCTACACCTTC | TRBJ1-2 | - | TRBV5-5 | -
CASGQTESSGANVLTF | TGTGCCAGCGGACAGACAGAAAGCTCTGGGGCCAACGTCCTGACTTTC | TRBJ2-6 | - | TRBV25-1 | -
CAWREQGSYNEQFF | TGTGCCTGGAGAGAACAGGGTTCCTACAATGAGCAGTTCTTC | TRBJ2-1 | once | TRBV30 | -
CASSLEDSTDTQYF | TGTGCCAGCAGCTTAGAAGACTCCACAGATACGCAGTATTTT | TRBJ2-3 | - | TRBV11-2 | -
CASRSTGSTDTQYF | TGTGCCAGCAGGTCGACAGGGAGCACAGATACGCAGTATTTT | TRBJ2-3 | - | TRBV7-8 | TRBD1
CASSEGGAKNIQYF | TGTGCCAGCAGCGAAGGGGGAGCCAAAAACATTCAGTACTTC | TRBJ2-4 | - | TRBV13 | -
CSARQGVEQYF | TGCAGTGCACGACAGGGAGTCGAGCAGTACTTC | TRBJ2-7 | - | TRBV20-1 | TRBD1
CASSSRDRGTFLGSEQFF | TGTGCCAGCAGCTCTCGGGACAGGGGGACTTTTTTGGGATCTGAGCAGTTCTTC | TRBJ2-1 | - | TRBV5-6 | TRBD1
CASSFEEYEQYF | TGTGCCAGCAGCTTCGAAGAGTACGAGCAGTACTTC | TRBJ2-7 | - | TRBV5-6 | -
CASSTGGLNEQFF | TGTGCCAGCAGTACAGGGGGCCTCAATGAGCAGTTCTTC | TRBJ2-1 | - | TRBV6-6 | TRBD1
CASRSGTSFNEQFF | TGTGCCAGCAGGTCCGGGACTAGTTTCAATGAGCAGTTCTTC | TRBJ2-1 | - | TRBV6-5 | TRBD2
CASSVVRAGGFENQPQHF | TGTGCCAGCAGCGTAGTTAGGGCAGGGGGATTTGAGAATCAGCCCCAGCATTTT | TRBJ1-5 | - | TRBV9 | TRBD1
CASGNIGDEQYF | TGTGCCAGCGGAAATATCGGGGACGAGCAGTACTTC | TRBJ2-7 | - | TRBV7-6 | -
CASSLGGGTEAFF | TGTGCCAGCAGCTTGGGAGGGGGCACTGAAGCTTTCTTT | TRBJ1-1 | - | TRBV5-6 | -
CASSGGIYSGANVLTF | TGTGCCAGCTCTGGGGGGATCTACTCTGGGGCCAACGTCCTGACTTTC | TRBJ2-6 | - | TRBV7-2 | -
CSVDYDTQYF | TGCAGCGTTGACTACGATACGCAGTATTTT | TRBJ2-3 | - | TRBV29-1 | -
CASSQTGESGNTIYF | TGTGCCAGCAGCCAAACAGGGGAGTCTGGAAACACCATATATTTT | TRBJ1-3 | - | TRBV27 | TRBD1
CASSLDSGTNYGYTF | TGTGCCAGCAGCTTAGATTCCGGGACAAACTATGGCTACACCTTC | TRBJ1-2 | - | TRBV11-2 | -
CASLGFFGVRNEQFF | TGTGCCAGCCTGGGTTTCTTCGGGGTCCGCAATGAGCAGTTCTTC | TRBJ2-1 | once | TRBV7-9 | -
CASSGTSGGYNEQFF | TGTGCCAGCAGTGGGACTAGCGGGGGCTACAATGAGCAGTTCTTC | TRBJ2-1 | - | TRBV2 | TRBD2
CASSQYAEYQETQYF | TGTGCCAGCAGCCAATATGCGGAGTACCAAGAGACCCAGTACTTC | TRBJ2-5 | - | TRBV14 | -
CASSPAFWGGDNEQFF | TGTGCCAGCAGCCCGGCTTTTTGGGGGGGCGATAATGAGCAGTTCTTC | TRBJ2-1 | - | TRBV5-6 | -
CASSAGGEGLNEKLFF | TGTGCCAGCAGTGCGGGGGGGGAGGGCCTTAATGAAAAACTGTTTTTT | TRBJ1-4 | - | TRBV6-1 | -
CASSEGPPMETQYF | TGTGCCAGCAGTGAAGGGCCCCCGATGGAGACCCAGTACTTC | TRBJ2-5 | - | TRBV2 | -
CASSTQAGEQYF | TGTGCCAGCAGTACTCAGGCGGGGGAGCAGTACTTC | TRBJ2-7 | - | TRBV27 | -
CASSLVSDGGGTGELFF | TGTGCCAGCAGCTTAGTCTCCGACGGCGGGGGCACCGGGGAGCTGTTTTTT | TRBJ2-2 | - | TRBV7-8 | TRBD2
CASSSQLAGAGEQYF | TGTGCCAGCAGCTCGCAGCTAGCGGGGGCTGGGGAGCAGTACTTC | TRBJ2-7 | - | TRBV13 | TRBD2
CASSFPLGAGGKYNEQFF | TGTGCCAGCAGCTTCCCGCTGGGGGCGGGGGGCAAATACAATGAGCAGTTCTTC | TRBJ2-1 | - | TRBV7-9 | TRBD2
CASSLVWDRGLGEKLFF | TGTGCCAGCAGCTTAGTTTGGGACAGGGGGCTTGGTGAAAAACTGTTTTTT | TRBJ1-4 | - | TRBV7-9 | TRBD1
CASSFPGVDTEAFF | TGTGCCAGCAGCTTCCCAGGGGTGGACACTGAAGCTTTCTTT | TRBJ1-1 | - | TRBV7-2 | -
CASSAGTGYEQYF | TGTGCCAGTAGTGCCGGGACAGGGTACGAGCAGTACTTC | TRBJ2-7 | - | TRBV19 | TRBD1
CASSLAGDYGYTF | TGTGCCAGCAGCTTGGCCGGTGACTATGGCTACACCTTC | TRBJ1-2 | - | TRBV5-6 | -
CASSSTPGTEGFYGYTF | TGTGCCAGCAGCTCAACCCCCGGGACGGAGGGTTTCTATGGCTACACCTTC | TRBJ1-2 | once | TRBV13 | -